Listed here is a single TCR beta chain. This table comes from immunoSEQ multiplex PCR, and its TCRdb copy is limited to in-frame clones, with some not included. The sample shows 140,000 or so clones, 85% to 95% of them seen only once. Germline values: CDR1 SGHRS, CDR2 YFSETQ. V was pared by 4 bases and J by 3 bases, with 7 bases of the junction left unmatched. CDR3 length: 14 residues. The record originates from a study of control samples from healthy donors and cancer patients. The receptor comes from a man aged 55 to 69 with colorectal cancer. Sequenced sample: PBMCs. The chain couples TRBV5-1 to TRBJ2-7; the match to TRBD1 covers 7 bases. The CDR3: CASSTRTGDYEQYF. The CDR3, as DNA: TGCGCCAGCAGCACCCGGACAGGAGACTACGAGCAGTACTTC.